The 18 T cell receptor beta chains below were found in one sample sequenced in a study of blood T cell repertoires in COVID-19. TCRdb keeps only in-frame clones here, not all; method: immunoSEQ multiplex PCR. Found here are approximately 280,000 clones, about 88% of them singletons; the top ten hold roughly 1.5%. Sequenced input: peripheral blood. Every receptor here comes from a human donor with COVID-19, enrolled during active disease. The donor label of this sample is uncertain.

The rearrangement uses TRBV30 and TRBJ1-2, with D possibly matching TRBD1 (6 bases). This CDR3 region has 15 residues. CDR1 is GTSNPN and CDR2 is SVGIG in the germline V gene (reference sequence). V lost 5 bases and J lost 5, with 21 bases in between. The CDR3 nucleotides read TGTGCCTGGGTGGACAGCCCCAATCTTCTTTATGGCTACACCTTC. It specifies CAWVDSPNLLYGYTF.

This chain connects TRBV6-5 to TRBJ1-6; 8 bases match TRBD1. The junction had 6 bases not matched to a gene; V was cut back by 2 bases and J by 9 bases. Germline-derived CDR1 and CDR2 are MNHEY and SVGAGI. This CDR3 contains 15 residues. The CDR3 spells CASSYETGEVSPLHF. The CDR3 DNA sequence: TGTGCCAGCAGTTACGAGACAGGGGAGGTTTCACCCCTCCACTTT.

This sequence joins TRBV5-1 and TRBJ1-2; TRBD1 is a possible D gene (5 bases). V lost 0 bases and J lost 8, with 20 bases in between. The CDR3 runs to 16 residues. CDR1 SGHRS and CDR2 YFSETQ come from the germline V gene. CDR3 amino acids: CASSLVWGTAAGGYTF. CDR3 bases: TGCGCCAGCAGCTTGGTGTGGGGCACGGCGGCGGGAGGCTACACCTTC.

In its sample, this clone was seen a few times. The chain recombines TRBV2 with TRBJ1-2, with D maybe TRBD1 (6 bases). With 3 bases removed from V and 6 bases from J, the gap between germline ends came to 14 bases. This CDR3 comprises 14 residues. Per the germline V gene, CDR1 is SNHLY and CDR2 is FYNNEI. CDR3 sequence reads: CASSERQAYNGYTF. CDR3 bases: TGTGCCAGCAGTGAGCGACAGGCGTACAATGGCTACACCTTC.

This clone was seen a few times. The chain couples TRBV5-1 to TRBJ1-6; D not certain. Germline CDR1 and CDR2: SGHRS and YFSETQ. The CDR3 loop spans 16 amino acids. V lost 3 bases to trimming and J lost 5 bases, with 15 bases between them. The CDR3 DNA reads TGCGCCAGCAGCTGGGGAGGACCGGAGAATAATTCACCCCTCCACTTT. It encodes CASSWGGPENNSPLHF.

This chain uses TRBV30 with TRBJ1-5; the D is unclear. Looked up from germline, CDR1 is GTSNPN and CDR2 is SVGIG (reference sequence). CDR3 size: 14 residues. The ends were cut back, 0 bases at V and 3 bases at J, with 9 bases in the middle. CDR3 region: CAWSVVSPNQPQHF. The CDR3 DNA is TGTGCCTGGAGTGTAGTCAGTCCCAATCAGCCCCAGCATTTT.

The genes are TRBV5-1 and TRBJ1-4; 7 bases are shared with TRBD1. The ends lost 4 bases at V and 6 bases at J; junction bases unmatched: 12. The V gene's germline CDR1 is SGHRS and CDR2 YFSETQ. CDR3 length: 16 residues. DNA of the CDR3: TGCGCCAGCAGCCCGGGCGGAGGGGGCGCCTATGAAAAACTGTTTTTT. This encodes CASSPGGGGAYEKLFF. Full variable domain (outside the CDR3, taken from reference TRBV5-1 and TRBJ1-4): KAGVTQTPRYLIKTRGQQVTLSCSPISGHRSVSWYQQTPGQGLQFLFEYFSETQRNKGNFPGRFSGRQFSNSRSEMNVSTLELGDSALYLCASSPGGGGAYEKLFFGSGTQLSVL.

The chain carries TRBV2 and TRBJ1-4, with D unclear. Trimming stripped 8 bases from V and 8 bases from J, with 18 bases between. CDR3 length: 14 residues. Germline V lookup: CDR1 SNHLY, CDR2 FYNNEI. The CDR3 is CASLGRADGEKLFF. For the CDR3, the DNA is TGTGCCAGCCTGGGGAGGGCCGACGGAGAAAAACTGTTTTTT.

The rearrangement links TRBV4-1 to TRBJ2-7; 9 nucleotides align to TRBD2. CDR1 is MGHRA and CDR2 is YSYEKL in the germline V gene. With V trimmed by 0 bases and J by 4 bases, 1 base remained unmatched. This CDR3 spans 14 amino acids. CDR3 in amino acids: CASSQELAGYEQYF. In nucleotides, the CDR3 is TGCGCCAGCAGCCAAGAACTAGCGGGTTACGAGCAGTACTTC.

J is TRBJ2-3 and V is TRBV7-2; 7 positions agree with TRBD1. Germline values: CDR1 SGHTA, CDR2 FQGNSA. This CDR3 is 16 amino acids long. Trimming cost V 4 bases and J 0 bases; bases outside gene matches: 7. The CDR3 DNA sequence: TGTGCCAGCAGCTCGACCGGGACAGAAAGCACAGATACGCAGTATTTT. Translating gives CASSSTGTESTDTQYF.

The gene calls are TRBV28 and TRBJ1-4; D is undetermined. This CDR3 contains 15 residues. Germline-derived CDR1 and CDR2 are MDHEN and SYDVKM. The V end lost 4 bases, the J end lost 4 bases, and 13 bases lay between the germline ends. The CDR3 reads CASSSGGRGNEKLFF. The CDR3 bases are TGTGCCAGCAGTTCGGGCGGGAGAGGTAATGAAAAACTGTTTTTT.

V is TRBV29-1 and J is TRBJ1-2, with D possibly being TRBD1 (6 bases). Germline CDR1 reads SQVTM; CDR2 reads ANQGSEA. The CDR3 loop spans 12 amino acids. The V gene lost 4 bases and the J gene lost 5 bases, with 11 bases spanning the gap. The CDR3 here is CSVGGGHYGYTF. The CDR3 nucleotides are TGCAGCGTTGGTGGGGGCCATTATGGCTACACCTTC.

This clone was seen more than once but under ten times. The chain couples TRBV15 to TRBJ2-4, with 8 positions matching TRBD1. Per germline, CDR1 LNHNV and CDR2 YYDKDF (reference sequence). CDR3 length equals 18 residues. Trimming cost V 2 bases and J 0 bases; bases outside gene matches: 9. DNA of the CDR3: TGTGCCACCAGCAGACCTGGGGCAGGGGGCATAGCCAAAAACATTCAGTACTTC. Translated, it gives CATSRPGAGGIAKNIQYF.

V gene TRBV7-2 combines with J gene TRBJ2-2; D uncertain. Between the trimmed V and J ends, which lost 6 bases and 0 bases, there was a span of 11 bases. Germline V gene lookup returns CDR1 SGHTA and CDR2 FQGNSA. The CDR3 sequence is 15 residues long. Here the CDR3 reads CASRVGSPNTGELFF. For the CDR3, the DNA is TGTGCCAGCAGGGTGGGCAGTCCGAACACCGGGGAGCTGTTTTTT.

V is TRBV18 and J is TRBJ2-1, with 8 bases lining up with TRBD1. Per germline, CDR1 KGHSH and CDR2 LQKENI. V lost 3 bases and J lost 7; bases outside the gene matches: 5. The CDR3 consists of 14 residues. CDR3 in DNA: TGTGCCAGCTCACCGGGACAGGCTGTAAATGAGCAGTTCTTC. Translation gives CASSPGQAVNEQFF.

The rearrangement joins TRBV27 to TRBJ2-1; 8 bases are a match to TRBD2. Looked up from germline, CDR1 is MNHEY and CDR2 is SMNVEV (reference sequence). CDR3 length: 14 amino acids. Germline trimming cut 5 bases from V and 7 bases from J; bases unmatched to any gene: 7. CDR3 in DNA: TGTGCCAGCAGTCCCAGCCGGGGGGGGAATGAGCAGTTCTTC. This sequence encodes CASSPSRGGNEQFF.

The chain couples TRBV6-5 to TRBJ2-1, with D tentatively TRBD1 (6 bases). This CDR3 spans 15 amino acids. Trimming removed 6 bases from V and 8 bases from J, with 20 bases in between. Germline CDR1 MNHEY, CDR2 SVGAGI. Here the CDR3 DNA reads TGTGCCAGCAGGCCGACAGGCCAGGGGATCGATGAGCAGTTCTTC. It codes for CASRPTGQGIDEQFF.

This chain links TRBV27 with TRBJ1-5; 9 bases match TRBD1. Germline loops: CDR1 MNHEY, CDR2 SMNVEV (reference sequence). The CDR3 is made up of 14 amino acids. The V and J ends lost 7 bases and 7 bases, in that order; junction bases with no gene match: 8. The CDR3: CASTLTGGNQPQHF. As DNA, the CDR3 is TGTGCCAGCACCCTGACAGGGGGGAACCAGCCCCAGCATTTT.